This T cell receptor beta chain stems from a study of blood T cell repertoires in COVID-19. Only in-frame clones appear in the TCRdb table, and some are missing; sequencing was by immunoSEQ multiplex PCR. The table lists fewer than 300,000 clones, roughly 85% of them singletons, with less than 6.5% in the top ten. The CDR3 length is 16 residues. Germline CDR1 is SNHLY and CDR2 is FYNNEI. The ends lost 8 bases at V and 6 bases at J; junction bases unmatched: 13. The TCR comes from a man in his forties or fifties with active or convalescent COVID-19. The V and J genes are TRBV2 and TRBJ2-3, with 11 nucleotides matching TRBD2. Sequencing was carried out using peripheral blood. CDR3 region: CASGPLAGEGMDTQYF. CDR3 nucleotides: TGTGCCAGCGGACCACTAGCGGGAGAGGGGATGGATACGCAGTATTTT.